This passage covers 2 T cell receptor beta chains from one sample sequenced in a study of shared clonotypes between healthy human individuals. Clones were read by immunoSEQ multiplex PCR, and TCRdb kept only the in-frame ones, dropping some. The sample contains hundreds of thousands of clones, about two thirds of which appear only once. The sequenced sample consisted of memory CD4+ T cells sorted from blood. The sample's subset: CD45RA-negative fraction. The receptors stem from a woman in her twenties or thirties in good health.

This clone has just a few counts. The chain joins TRBV25-1 to TRBJ2-7; D is ambiguous. Trimming left V 2 bases short and J 6 bases short, with 20 bases between. The length of the CDR3 is 16 residues. Germline CDR1 and CDR2: MGHDK and SYGVNS. The DNA of the CDR3 is TGTGCCAGCAGTGAAGAGCGACGGCTTCCAGACCCCGAGCAGTACTTC. This sequence encodes CASSEERRLPDPEQYF.

The genes are TRBV5-6 and TRBJ1-3, with a weak D call TRBD1 (6 bases). The CDR3 totals 15 residues. The germline V gene has CDR1 SGHDT and CDR2 YYEEEE. The germline V and J ends were trimmed by 1 base and 1 base, with 9 bases remaining between them. CDR3 sequence reads: CASSLFTGSGNTIYF. CDR3 bases: TGTGCCAGCAGCTTGTTTACAGGGTCTGGAAACACCATATATTTT.